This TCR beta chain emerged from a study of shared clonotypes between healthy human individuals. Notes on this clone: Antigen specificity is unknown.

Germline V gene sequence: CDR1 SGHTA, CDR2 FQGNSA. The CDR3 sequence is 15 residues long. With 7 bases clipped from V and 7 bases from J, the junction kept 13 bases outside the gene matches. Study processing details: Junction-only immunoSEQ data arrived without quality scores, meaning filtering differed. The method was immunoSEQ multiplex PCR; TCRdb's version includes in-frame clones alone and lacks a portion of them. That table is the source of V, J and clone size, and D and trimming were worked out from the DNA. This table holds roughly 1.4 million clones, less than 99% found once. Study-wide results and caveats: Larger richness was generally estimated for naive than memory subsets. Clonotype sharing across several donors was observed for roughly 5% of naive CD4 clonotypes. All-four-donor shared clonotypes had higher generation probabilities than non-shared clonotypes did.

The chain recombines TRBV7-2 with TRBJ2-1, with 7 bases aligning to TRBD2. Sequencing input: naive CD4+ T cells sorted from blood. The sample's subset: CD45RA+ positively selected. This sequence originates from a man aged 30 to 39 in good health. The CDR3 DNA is TGTGCCAGCACCTTGGGGGGAGGGCCGATGAATGAGCAGTTCTTC. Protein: CASTLGGGPMNEQFF.